A single sample is the source of the 16 T cell receptor beta chains below, sequenced in a study of early T cells in non-severe SARS-CoV-2 infection. TCRdb reanalysed the 5' RACE reads using MiXCR and keeps one entry per CDR3 protein. The sample records around 62,000 distinct CDR3 sequences, about 4.9% being singletons. Sequenced material: whole blood. Receptors were obtained from an adult who was a healthcare worker with PCR-confirmed SARS-CoV-2 infection or an uninfected control (not recorded which).

This clonotype has a handful of counts. The gene calls are TRBV11-2 and TRBJ2-7, with 8 bases fitting TRBD1. The CDR3 consists of 16 residues. The V and J ends lost 5 bases and 2 bases, in that order; junction bases with no gene match: 11. Germline assignment: CDR1 SGHAT and CDR2 FQNNGV. The CDR3 bases are TGTGCCAGCAGCGAGGGGACCGGGACAGGCGCCTACGAGCAGTACTTC. This codes for CASSEGTGTGAYEQYF.

This clonotype showed up just a few times. The chain recombines TRBV7-9 with TRBJ2-1, with 8 positions matching TRBD2. Per germline, CDR1 SEHNR and CDR2 FQNEAQ (reference sequence). The CDR3 is made up of 15 amino acids. J gave up 0 bases and V 5 bases, and 3 bases lay outside the gene matches. CDR3 coding DNA: TGTGCCAGCAGCCCGGGAGGGGCCTCCTACAATGAGCAGTTCTTC. This gives the protein CASSPGGASYNEQFF.

This clonotype showed up many times. The CDR3 region has the DNA TGTGCCAGCAGCTTAGCGGGGCTTTCGGGCGAGCAGTACTTC. Translated, it gives CASSLAGLSGEQYF. The chain joins TRBV7-9 to TRBJ2-7; D might be TRBD1 (5 bases). The CDR3 totals 14 residues. Germline V lookup: CDR1 SEHNR, CDR2 FQNEAQ (reference sequence). Between the trimmed V and J ends, which lost 0 bases and 6 bases, there was a span of 12 bases.

This clonotype came up many times. The DNA for the CDR3 is TGTGCCTGGAGCAGGGGGCAAACTGGAAACACCATATATTTT. This sequence encodes CAWSRGQTGNTIYF. J is TRBJ1-3 and V is TRBV30; TRBD1 agrees at 8 bases. V was clipped by 3 bases and J by 2 bases; unmatched bases: 3. The CDR3 covers 14 residues. CDR1 is GTSNPN, CDR2 SVGIG, per germline (reference sequence).

This clonotype has at least ten counts. The V call is TRBV20-1, the J call TRBJ1-2, with 10 bases aligning to TRBD1. The germline V gene encodes CDR1 DFQATT and CDR2 SNEGSKA (reference sequence). The CDR3 consists of 13 residues. The ends lost 5 bases at V and 7 bases at J; junction bases unmatched: 7. In DNA, the CDR3 is TGCAGTGCTTCGACAGGGGGCTCAGGTGGCTACACCTTC. It encodes CSASTGGSGGYTF.

This clonotype was counted many times. V gene TRBV3-1 combines with J gene TRBJ1-2; no definite D call. Germline-derived CDR1 and CDR2 are LGHDT and YNNKEL (reference sequence). Trimming shortened V by 0 bases and J by 0 bases, and 14 bases separated the two germline ends. This CDR3 is built from 17 residues. The CDR3 loop is CASSQEYPASPNYGYTF. In DNA, the CDR3 is TGTGCCAGCAGCCAAGAGTACCCGGCGTCTCCTAACTATGGCTACACCTTC.

The V gene is TRBV10-1, the J gene TRBJ2-1; 7 bases line up with TRBD2. The CDR3 runs 13 residues. The trim removed 4 bases at V and 9 bases at J, leaving 6 bases unmatched. Germline CDR1 reads WNHNN; CDR2 reads SYGVQD (reference sequence). CDR3 sequence: CASSGTRGGEQFF. Here the CDR3 DNA reads TGCGCCAGCAGTGGGACTAGGGGCGGTGAGCAGTTCTTC.

The chain recombines TRBV10-3 with TRBJ1-1; 9 nucleotides match TRBD1. The CDR3 spans 14 residues. Germline V gene data show CDR1 as ENHRY and CDR2 as SYGVKD. V shed 5 bases and J 5 bases; nucleotides not matched to a gene: 6. The CDR3 loop reads CAISSGTGLTEAFF. The CDR3 nucleotides are TGTGCCATCAGTTCCGGGACAGGGTTGACTGAAGCTTTCTTT.

This clonotype has a count of ten or more. The V and J genes are TRBV14 and TRBJ2-5, with TRBD1 matching 11 bases. Unmatched junction bases numbered 10, after V lost 5 bases and J lost 5 bases. CDR3 length: 16 amino acids. Germline-derived CDR1 and CDR2 are SGHDN and FVKESK. CDR3 nucleotides: TGTGCCAGCAGCGACCTGGACAGGGGGCGCGCGGAGACCCAGTACTTC. Amino acids: CASSDLDRGRAETQYF. Supplemented by reference TRBV14 and TRBJ2-5, the full variable domain reads EAGVTQFPSHSVIEKGQTVTLRCDPISGHDNLYWYRRVMGKEIKFLLHFVKESKQDESGMPNNRFLAERTGGTYSTLKVQPAELEDSGVYFCASSDLDRGRAETQYFGPGTRLLVL.

This clonotype came up a few times. The chain employs TRBV29-1 and TRBJ1-2, with D unresolved. From germline, CDR1 is SQVTM and CDR2 ANQGSEA. Trimming shortened V by 3 bases and J by 6 bases, and 2 bases separated the two germline ends. This CDR3 is 9 amino acids long. As DNA, the CDR3 is TGCAGCGTTGATGATGGCTACACCTTC. Its translation is CSVDDGYTF.

The chain joins TRBV7-2 to TRBJ2-2; D may match TRBD1 or TRBD2 (5 bases each). The CDR3 runs to 14 residues. Trimming shortened V by 5 bases and J by 5 bases, and 12 bases separated the two germline ends. CDR1 is SGHTA, CDR2 FQGNSA, per germline. CDR3 coding DNA: TGTGCCAGCAGCCAAAAGAGGGGAACCGGGGAGCTGTTTTTT. Its translation is CASSQKRGTGELFF. The full variable domain, rest sourced from reference TRBV7-2 and TRBJ2-2, is GAGVSQSPSNKVTEKGKDVELRCDPISGHTALYWYRQSLGQGLEFLIYFQGNSAPDKSGLPSDRFSAERTGGSVSTLTIQRTQQEDSAVYLCASSQKRGTGELFFGEGSRLTVL.

This clonotype occurred many times. The chain carries TRBV3-1 and TRBJ1-2; D not resolved. This CDR3 region has 13 residues. In germline, CDR1 is LGHDT, CDR2 YNNKEL (reference sequence). Trimming removed 0 bases at V and 3 bases at J, with 5 bases between. The DNA of the CDR3 is TGTGCCAGCAGCCAAGATCTTTACTATGGCTACACCTTC. Protein: CASSQDLYYGYTF.

V and J are TRBV5-1 and TRBJ2-6; the D gene is possibly TRBD2 (7 bases). The CDR3 is 18 residues long. Germline V gene data show CDR1 as SGHRS and CDR2 as YFSETQ. Trimming pared 3 bases from V and 0 bases from J, leaving 16 bases between. The CDR3 loop reads CASSSGGHPSSGANVLTF. For the CDR3, the DNA is TGCGCCAGCAGCTCCGGGGGGCATCCTTCCTCTGGGGCCAACGTCCTGACTTTC.

This clonotype was seen more than once but under ten times. The chain has TRBV20-1 and TRBJ2-7; 7 nucleotides align to TRBD1. Germline V gene sequence: CDR1 DFQATT, CDR2 SNEGSKA (reference sequence). J gave up 1 base and V 0 bases, and 9 bases lay outside the gene matches. This CDR3 contains 16 residues. The CDR3 spells CSARDLETGWSYEQYF. The CDR3 bases are TGCAGTGCTAGAGATCTTGAGACAGGGTGGTCCTACGAGCAGTACTTC.

This clonotype was counted at least ten times. The junction and the germline gene differ at one end; a read error may be behind it. This chain connects TRBV7-8 to TRBJ2-1; 9 bases map to TRBD2. The length of the CDR3 is 15 residues. Germline V gene sequence: CDR1 SGHVS, CDR2 FQNEAQ. The CDR3 is CASRTGTSYYNVQFF. CDR3 nucleotides: TGTGCCAGCAGGACCGGGACTAGCTACTACAATGTGCAGTTCTTC.

This clonotype was picked up a small number of times. The chain couples TRBV5-1 to TRBJ2-5, with TRBD1 matching over 10 bases. The length of the CDR3 is 14 residues. With V trimmed by 1 base and J by 5 bases, 2 bases remained unmatched. The V gene's germline CDR1 is SGHRS and CDR2 YFSETQ. The CDR3 is CASSLRGQGETQYF. DNA of the CDR3: TGCGCCAGCAGCTTGCGGGGACAGGGGGAGACCCAGTACTTC.